These 2 T cell receptor beta chains originate from one sample sequenced in a study of T-cell reconstitution after alpha-beta-depleted transplantation in children. Unique molecular identifiers were used to barcode this TCRbeta library. TCRdb re-called the PCR reads through MiXCR, storing one row per CDR3 protein. This repertoire shows a few hundred thousand distinct CDR3 sequences, roughly a quarter found once; its top ten account for 35% to 40%. This sample comprised PBMCs, obtained before TCRalphabeta/CD19-depleted stem cell transplant. The receptors were sampled from a boy under two years old with Wiskott-Aldrich syndrome, due to receive a stem cell transplant.

This clonotype was seen only a few times. The CDR3 DNA sequence: TGTGCCAGCAGCTTGGTGGGGGAAACTGAAGCTTTCTTT. The encoded protein is CASSLVGETEAFF. This chain uses TRBV5-5 with TRBJ1-1; a possible D gene is TRBD1 (5 bases). There are 13 residues in the CDR3. Germline CDR1 and CDR2: SGHKS and YYEKEE (reference sequence). Trimming took off 0 bases at V and 5 bases at J, with 8 bases between the two ends.

This clonotype has only a few counts. This chain joins TRBV7-7 and TRBJ1-5; D is undetermined. Trimming removed 3 bases from V and 4 bases from J, with 7 bases in between. The CDR3 sequence is 13 residues long. Germline CDR1 reads SSHAT; CDR2 reads FNYEAQ (reference sequence). CDR3 nucleotide sequence: TGTGCCAGCAGCTTCAGCGAGAATCAGCCCCAGCATTTT. As protein: CASSFSENQPQHF.